The text below deals with one T cell receptor (beta chain). The CDR3 totals 16 residues. Germline V CDR1 and CDR2: SGHRS, YFSETQ. Trimming pared 6 bases from V and 0 bases from J, leaving 13 bases between. Sequencing used immunoSEQ multiplex PCR; TCRdb keeps in-frame clones, though not all of them. Of more than 300,000 clones detected, approximately 95% appear once; the ten largest clones hold about 0.02%. The sample belongs to a study of shared T cell receptors in the human thymus. This sequence originates from a human donor. Sequenced material: thymocytes. The V gene is TRBV5-1, the J gene TRBJ2-6; a weak D match, TRBD1 (6 bases). The CDR3 nucleotides are TGCGCCAGCACTCGGGACACGGACTCTGGGGCCAACGTCCTGACTTTC. Translation: CASTRDTDSGANVLTF.